The source of this TCR beta chain is a study of PD-L1 blockade in urothelial cancer. Study-level information: Patients went on atezolizumab in the mid-2010s, receiving 1,200 mg intravenously every 3 weeks. Typically, measured as a median, blood samples had about 140,000 T cells. Analysis of the blood was performed 3 weeks (second dose) and 6 weeks after treatment start.

Whole-study findings and limits: When pretreatment blood TCR clonality was below the median, it predicted better survival.

CDR1 and CDR2 (germline): MDHEN, SYDVKM. Trimming cost V 1 base and J 6 bases, with 6 bases left between them. This CDR3 spans 12 amino acids. A remark on this clone: Its antigen is not identified.

TCRdb's table, derived via immunoSEQ multiplex PCR, lists solely in-frame clones and lacks some. The table shows approximately 110,000 clones, with around 93% occurring only once. Time point reported: peripheral blood 6 weeks after treatment start. The chain links TRBV28 to TRBJ1-2, with no clear D. The sequencing here drew on PBMCs, taken around atezolizumab (anti-PD-L1) treatment. This TCR was recovered from a man aged 60 to 75 with urothelial cancer. The CDR3 nucleotides read TGTGCCAGCAGTTTATCTAAAGATGGCTACACCTTC. It translates to CASSLSKDGYTF.